This T cell receptor (beta chain) was sequenced for a study of blood T cell repertoires in COVID-19. Study as a whole: Donors in the United States, Italy and Spain gave samples during acute or convalescent COVID-19. Sources were T cells, B-cell-depleted T cells, or PBMCs; the material itself was cDNA or gDNA.

The CDR3 extends over 12 amino acids. V was cut by 0 bases and J by 4 bases, with 4 bases left in between. The germline V gene encodes CDR1 SGHRS and CDR2 YFSETQ. Enrollees, 18 to 89 years old, lived in 24 US areas. Original processing notes: The authors estimated nucleated cell counts from reference gene primer amplification. Data came from immunoSEQ multiplex PCR; TCRdb stores just in-frame clones and leaves some out. The V and J calls and the clone size are those of that table, but D and trimming were determined from the DNA. Of hundreds of thousands of clones detected, about 91% appear once; the ten largest clones hold 2.5% to 3%.

The chain combines TRBV5-1 with TRBJ1-2; D ambiguous. The source of this sequence is a woman in her 30s with acute COVID-19. The source material was PBMCs or T cells enriched from blood (not recorded which). CDR3 region: CASSLARYGYTF. In DNA form, the CDR3 reads TGCGCCAGCAGCTTGGCTCGCTATGGCTACACCTTC.